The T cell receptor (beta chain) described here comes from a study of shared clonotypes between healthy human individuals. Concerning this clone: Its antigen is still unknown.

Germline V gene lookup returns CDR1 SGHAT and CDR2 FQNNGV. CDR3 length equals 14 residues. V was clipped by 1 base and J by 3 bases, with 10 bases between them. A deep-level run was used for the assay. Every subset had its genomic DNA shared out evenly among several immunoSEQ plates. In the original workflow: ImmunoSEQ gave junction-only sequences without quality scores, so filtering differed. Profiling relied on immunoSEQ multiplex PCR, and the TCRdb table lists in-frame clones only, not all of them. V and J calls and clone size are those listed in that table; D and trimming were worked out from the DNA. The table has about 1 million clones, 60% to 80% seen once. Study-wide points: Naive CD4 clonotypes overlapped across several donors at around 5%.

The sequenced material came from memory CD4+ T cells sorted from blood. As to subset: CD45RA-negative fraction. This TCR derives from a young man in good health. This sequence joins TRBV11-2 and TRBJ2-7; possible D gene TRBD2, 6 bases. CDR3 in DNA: TGTGCCAGCAGCTTAGTGGCGGGATACTACGAGCAGTACTTC. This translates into CASSLVAGYYEQYF.